This TCR beta chain comes out of a study of CD8 T cells in Susac syndrome. Study in general: Clinically active disease was present in 5 or 6 of the sequenced Susac syndrome patients. About 8 of these patients were in remission.

Per the germline V gene, CDR1 is MNHEY and CDR2 is SMNVEV (reference sequence). The CDR3 length is 16 residues. Trimming stripped 4 bases from V and 9 bases from J, with 22 bases between. The authors reverse transcribed roughly 0.5 to 1 ug RNA with random hexamers. TCRdb used MiXCR to reprocess the immunoSEQ multiplex PCR reads, holding one entry per CDR3 protein. The table lists about 160,000 distinct CDR3 sequences, approximately 95% of them singletons. TCR beta sequencing was performed on blood CD8+ and CD4+ T cells. The clonotype originates from a human donor with Susac syndrome. The chain carries TRBV27 and TRBJ2-1; D possibly corresponds to TRBD1 (7 bases). Specimen: CD4+ T cells from PBMCs. The CDR3: CASSWAGDPQGGEQFF. The CDR3 bases are TGTGCCAGCAGTTGGGCAGGGGACCCCCAGGGGGGTGAGCAGTTCTTC.